Given below is one T cell receptor beta chain in context. The table came from immunoSEQ multiplex PCR; TCRdb's copy has only in-frame clones and leaves some out. The sample records roughly 32,000 clones, approximately 90% being singletons. The sample comes from a study of blood T cell repertoires in COVID-19. About the study: Collection of acute and convalescent COVID-19 samples took place in the United States, Italy and Spain.

The CDR3 covers 14 residues. Germline lookup yields CDR1 LNHDA and CDR2 SQIVND (reference sequence). Trimming left V 1 base short and J 1 base short, with 4 bases between. J is TRBJ2-2 and V is TRBV19; no clear D gene. Sequencing was carried out using peripheral blood. This receptor was identified in a man in his sixties with acute or convalescent COVID-19. The CDR3 spells CASSIGQNTGELFF. CDR3 in DNA: TGTGCCAGTAGTATAGGACAGAACACCGGGGAGCTGTTTTTT.